Detailed here is one T cell receptor (beta chain). PBMC libraries mostly used 400 to 550 ng of input genomic DNA, with six replicates per sample. Libraries were prepared by immunoSEQ multiplex PCR; TCRdb keeps only in-frame clonotypes and omits some of them. The sample shows about 14,000 clones, approximately 73% of them seen only once. Germline trimming cut 4 bases from V and 3 bases from J; bases unmatched to any gene: 10. The germline CDR1 and CDR2 sequences are SNHLY and FYNNEI. CDR3 length equals 18 residues. This record belongs to a study of neoadjuvant anti-PD-1 for oral cavity cancer. Time point of the sample: after neoadjuvant nivolumab, at surgical resection. Stage II-IVA oral cavity squamous cell carcinoma was new and untreated by systemic or radiation therapy.

The input for sequencing was PBMCs, taken after nivolumab (anti-PD-1) treatment. This TCR came from a person aged 40 to 85 with oral cavity squamous cell carcinoma. The chain is built from TRBV2 and TRBJ1-3; 12 bases align to TRBD1. The CDR3 reads CASSASGQGAKNGNTIYF. The CDR3 nucleotides read TGTGCCAGCAGTGCATCGGGACAGGGGGCTAAGAATGGAAACACCATATATTTT.